This entry lists 12 T cell receptor beta chains sequenced from one sample in a study of cytomegalovirus exposure and HLA in healthy donors. PCR used 60 Vbeta primers and 13 Jbeta primers. This table comes from immunoSEQ multiplex PCR, and its TCRdb copy is limited to in-frame clones, with some not included. The sample contains fewer than 200,000 clones, around 83% of which appear only once. Source material: PBMCs. These receptors all come from a woman younger than 35 in good health and CMV-seronegative.

The chain links TRBV9 to TRBJ1-1; D perhaps matches TRBD1 (6 bases). The CDR3 sequence is 13 residues long. V was pared by 4 bases and J by 5 bases, with 12 bases between. Germline V lookup: CDR1 SGDLS, CDR2 YYNGEE. The CDR3 protein is CASSPQGSTEAFF. Written as DNA, the CDR3 is TGTGCCAGCAGCCCCCAGGGGTCGACTGAAGCTTTCTTT.

The chain couples TRBV27 to TRBJ2-1, with 12 bases that match TRBD1. This CDR3 contains 16 residues. Per germline, CDR1 MNHEY and CDR2 SMNVEV (reference sequence). The trim removed 2 bases at V and 10 bases at J, leaving 9 bases unmatched. The DNA of the CDR3 is TGTGCCAGCAGTTTACCCCCGGGACAGGGGGCGAGGGAGCAGTTCTTC. It specifies CASSLPPGQGAREQFF.

The chain employs TRBV29-1 and TRBJ2-7; D is perhaps TRBD2 (6 bases). There are 13 residues in the CDR3. Per germline, CDR1 SQVTM and CDR2 ANQGSEA. V was trimmed by 5 bases and J by 6 bases, leaving 17 bases between them. The DNA for the CDR3 is TGCAGCGTTCCGCGGCCGGGAGAGGCCGAGCAGTACTTC. Translated: CSVPRPGEAEQYF.

The genes are TRBV11-2 and TRBJ1-5; D perhaps matches TRBD1 (5 bases). V was pared by 3 bases and J by 5 bases, with 11 bases between. The CDR3 is made up of 14 amino acids. The V gene's germline CDR1 is SGHAT and CDR2 FQNNGV. Here the CDR3 DNA reads TGTGCCAGCAGCTTTACAGGTACGGATCAGCCCCAGCATTTT. Protein product: CASSFTGTDQPQHF.

The chain uses TRBV11-3 and TRBJ1-1; the match to TRBD1 covers 9 bases. CDR1 is SGHNT and CDR2 is YENEEA in the germline V gene. CDR3 length: 14 amino acids. V lost 5 bases and J lost 4; bases outside the gene matches: 5. The CDR3 here is CASSTLTGGTEAFF. CDR3 DNA sequence: TGTGCCAGCAGCACCCTGACAGGGGGCACTGAAGCTTTCTTT.

V and J are TRBV7-8 and TRBJ2-7, with D maybe TRBD2 (6 bases). The germline CDR1 and CDR2 sequences are SGHVS and FQNEAQ. The ends were cut back, 1 base at V and 8 bases at J, with 15 bases in the middle. CDR3 size: 14 residues. The CDR3 DNA is TGTGCCAGCAGCTTAGGGGCTAGCGCGGACAAGCAGTACGTC. The encoded protein is CASSLGASADKQYV.

In this sample, this clone turned up once. The rearrangement links TRBV27 to TRBJ2-1; 13 positions match TRBD2. Germline CDR1 and CDR2: MNHEY and SMNVEV (reference sequence). The CDR3 has 16 amino acids. Trimming at V came to 4 bases and at J to 8 bases, leaving 8 bases not matched to a gene. The CDR3 region is CASSWGTSGIWDEQFF. Here the CDR3 DNA reads TGTGCCAGCAGTTGGGGGACTAGCGGGATTTGGGATGAGCAGTTCTTC.

The chain uses TRBV27 and TRBJ2-7, with D possibly matching TRBD2 (6 bases). CDR1 is MNHEY, CDR2 SMNVEV, per germline (reference sequence). This CDR3 has 13 amino acids. The V and J ends lost 6 bases and 3 bases respectively, with 12 bases between them. The CDR3 nucleotides are TGTGCCAGCAGGGTTGGGACTGACTACGAGCAGTACTTC. Translating gives CASRVGTDYEQYF.

The chain combines TRBV9 with TRBJ2-3; a weak D match, TRBD2 (5 bases). Germline values: CDR1 SGDLS, CDR2 YYNGEE. The CDR3 has 14 amino acids. The V and J ends lost 4 bases and 0 bases respectively, with 9 bases between them. Here the CDR3 DNA reads TGTGCCAGCAGCTCGCGGGTGAGCACAGATACGCAGTATTTT. Protein product: CASSSRVSTDTQYF.

The gene calls are TRBV4-2 and TRBJ2-3; TRBD2 is a possible D gene (5 bases). Germline assignment: CDR1 LGHNA and CDR2 YNFKEQ. V dropped 1 base and J dropped 2 bases, with 13 bases sitting between them. This CDR3 is built from 16 residues. CDR3 sequence: CASSQVPGSPTDTQYF. The CDR3, as DNA: TGTGCCAGCAGCCAAGTACCGGGAAGTCCCACAGATACGCAGTATTTT.

This clone was counted a few times. This chain links TRBV5-4 with TRBJ1-1; no definite D call. Germline values: CDR1 SGHNT, CDR2 YYREEE (reference sequence). The CDR3 covers 14 residues. Trimming pared 4 bases from V and 3 bases from J, leaving 13 bases between. The CDR3 sequence is CASSGVGVYTEAFF. CDR3 DNA sequence: TGTGCCAGCAGCGGGGTGGGAGTGTACACTGAAGCTTTCTTT.

This chain links TRBV27 with TRBJ2-7, with a tentative D call TRBD1 (6 bases). The germline V gene has CDR1 MNHEY and CDR2 SMNVEV (reference sequence). Trimming took off 2 bases at V and 3 bases at J, with 17 bases between the two ends. The CDR3 covers 16 residues. CDR3 sequence reads: CASSLRGQTTFYEQYF. The DNA for the CDR3 is TGTGCCAGCAGTTTAAGAGGACAGACAACCTTCTACGAGCAGTACTTC.